A single sample gave rise to the 32 T cell receptor beta chains below, sequenced in a study of T cell repertoires in cytomegalovirus infection. TCRdb called the reads again in MiXCR, with one record for every CDR3 protein. The sample lists around 900,000 distinct CDR3 sequences, 30% to 40% occurring once. For these TCRs, the target antigens are not known. The starting material was cultured CD8+ T cells from PBMCs, obtained from culture after CMV antigen stimulation. All receptors derive from a human donor in good health (CMV status not recorded). Some clones in this sample may be carry-over from other donors' samples.

The chain joins TRBV20-1 to TRBJ1-1; D remains ambiguous. The CDR3 length is 11 residues. Trimming pared 3 bases from V and 3 bases from J, leaving 5 bases between. Germline V gene data show CDR1 as DFQATT and CDR2 as SNEGSKA (reference sequence). DNA of the CDR3: TGCAGTGCTAGCAGGTACACTGAAGCTTTCTTT. Translation: CSASRYTEAFF.

This clonotype occurred a few times. The chain couples TRBV27 to TRBJ2-3; D unresolved. Germline V gene data show CDR1 as MNHEY and CDR2 as SMNVEV (reference sequence). This CDR3 is built from 11 residues. V dropped 11 bases and J dropped 3 bases, with 9 bases sitting between them. The DNA for the CDR3 is TGTGCCGCACTCGGGACAGATACGCAGTATTTT. Translating gives CAALGTDTQYF.

This clonotype has only a few counts. This chain links TRBV6-1 with TRBJ1-5; a weak D match, TRBD1 (6 bases). The germline CDR1 and CDR2 sequences are MNHNS and SASEGT. V was pared by 5 bases and J by 4 bases, with 12 bases between. The CDR3 runs 14 residues. In DNA, the CDR3 is TGTGCCAGCAGTTACCCCCAGGGGAATCAGCCCCAGCATTTT. It translates to CASSYPQGNQPQHF.

Ten or more counts support this clonotype. The chain carries TRBV27 and TRBJ2-3; D is unclear. Germline V gives CDR1 MNHEY, CDR2 SMNVEV (reference sequence). Trimming stripped 6 bases from V and 5 bases from J, with 9 bases between. The CDR3 loop spans 12 amino acids. In nucleotides, the CDR3 is TGTGCCAGCAGCTTAATTGGAGATACGCAGTATTTT. It encodes CASSLIGDTQYF.

J is TRBJ1-2 and V is TRBV12-3 or TRBV12-4; D is uncertain. V was clipped by 6 bases and J by 5 bases, with 10 bases between them. The CDR3 has 12 amino acids. CDR3 bases: TGTGCCAGCAGCCACGACGTTTATGGCTACACCTTC. This gives the protein CASSHDVYGYTF.

This clonotype has just a few counts. This sequence joins TRBV6-4 and TRBJ2-6; D ambiguous. V was clipped by 1 base and J by 4 bases, with 5 bases between them. The length of the CDR3 is 14 residues. The V gene's germline CDR1 is MRHNA and CDR2 SNTAGT. In DNA, the CDR3 is TGTGCCAGCAGTGACTTTCCCGGGGCCAACGTCCTGACTTTC. This gives the protein CASSDFPGANVLTF.

Written as DNA, the CDR3 is TGCGCCAGCAGCACCGGGACAAACTTGAACACTGAAGCTTTCTTT. Amino acids: CASSTGTNLNTEAFF. The chain recombines TRBV5-1 with TRBJ1-1; D perhaps matches TRBD1 (6 bases). The V end was cut by 4 bases, the J end by 0 bases, with 13 bases between. Germline V CDR1 and CDR2: SGHRS, YFSETQ. This CDR3 is built from 15 residues. Complete variable domain (other parts from reference TRBV5-1 and TRBJ1-1): KAGVTQTPRYLIKTRGQQVTLSCSPISGHRSVSWYQQTPGQGLQFLFEYFSETQRNKGNFPGRFSGRQFSNSRSEMNVSTLELGDSALYLCASSTGTNLNTEAFFGQGTRLTVV.

CDR3 sequence: CASSLGLAGGSFNEQFF. The CDR3 nucleotides read TGTGCCAGTAGCCTTGGACTAGCGGGGGGTTCTTTTAATGAGCAGTTCTTC. The genes are TRBV19 and TRBJ2-1; TRBD2 agrees at 14 bases. CDR3 length: 17 amino acids. CDR1 is LNHDA, CDR2 SQIVND, per germline (reference sequence). V lost 6 bases to trimming and J lost 7 bases; unmatched junction nucleotides: 11.

The genes are TRBV7-9 and TRBJ2-1; 7 bases are shared with TRBD1. From germline, CDR1 is SEHNR and CDR2 FQNEAQ (reference sequence). The V gene end was trimmed by 6 bases and the J gene end by 8 bases; junction bases not matched to a gene: 7. The CDR3 sequence is 13 residues long. The CDR3 nucleotides read TGTGCCAGCAGAGGACAGGCCAGGGATGAGCAGTTCTTC. This encodes CASRGQARDEQFF.

This clonotype was seen more than once but under ten times. The chain's CDR3 is CASSDDRKGSGNTIYF. CDR3 DNA sequence: TGTGCCAGCAGTGATGACAGGAAGGGCTCTGGAAACACCATATATTTT. The V and J genes are TRBV2 and TRBJ1-3; tentatively, D is TRBD1 (6 bases). Deletions cut 3 bases from V and 0 bases from J, with 12 bases between. The CDR3 contains 16 residues. Germline V lookup: CDR1 SNHLY, CDR2 FYNNEI.

This sequence joins TRBV9 and TRBJ2-1; TRBD2 aligns across 14 bases. V was clipped by 0 bases and J by 6 bases; unmatched bases: 8. The CDR3 is 18 residues long. Germline assignment: CDR1 SGDLS and CDR2 YYNGEE. This CDR3 is CASSVDRTSGGRGNEQFF. CDR3 DNA sequence: TGTGCCAGCAGCGTAGACCGGACTAGCGGGGGGAGGGGCAATGAGCAGTTCTTC.

This clonotype was observed a few times. The chain uses TRBV5-4 and TRBJ1-1; D unclear. V was pared by 0 bases and J by 11 bases, with 8 bases between. Germline values: CDR1 SGHNT, CDR2 YYREEE (reference sequence). This CDR3 has 11 residues. The CDR3, as DNA: TGTGCCAGCAGCTTGGGAGGGAATGCTTTCTTT. Its protein product is CASSLGGNAFF.

This clonotype came up many times. This rearrangement joins TRBV7-2 to TRBJ2-1; the match to TRBD1 covers 10 bases. V lost 3 bases to trimming and J lost 7 bases; unmatched junction nucleotides: 9. This CDR3 comprises 16 residues. Per germline, CDR1 SGHTA and CDR2 FQGNSA. The CDR3 DNA reads TGTGCCAGCAGCTTTGCTGACAGGGGGCCTAAAAATGAGCAGTTCTTC. Translating it yields CASSFADRGPKNEQFF.

This clonotype was detected a few times. The chain combines TRBV5-4 with TRBJ1-1; D call uncertain. The CDR3 extends over 13 amino acids. Trimming took 1 base from V and 8 from J, leaving 12 bases between them. Germline V gene sequence: CDR1 SGHNT, CDR2 YYREEE (reference sequence). DNA for the CDR3: TGTGCCAGCAGCTTGATTGAGATGGAGGAAGCTTTCTTT. Residues: CASSLIEMEEAFF. The whole variable domain, remainder taken from reference TRBV5-4 and TRBJ1-1, is ETGVTQSPTHLIKTRGQQVTLRCSSQSGHNTVSWYQQALGQGPQFIFQYYREEENGRGNFPPRFSGLQFPNYSSELNVNALELDDSALYLCASSLIEMEEAFFGQGTRLTVV.

The rearrangement links TRBV29-1 to TRBJ2-7; D unresolved. Germline CDR1 reads SQVTM; CDR2 reads ANQGSEA. V lost 6 bases and J lost 0, with 12 bases in between. This CDR3 has 13 residues. The DNA for the CDR3 is TGCAGCGTGAAGGATCCGAACTCCTACGAGCAGTACTTC. It yields the protein CSVKDPNSYEQYF.

This chain connects TRBV25-1 to TRBJ2-1; D is uncertain. Germline lookup yields CDR1 MGHDK and CDR2 SYGVNS. V was cut by 3 bases and J by 10 bases, with 16 bases left in between. CDR3 length: 14 residues. DNA for the CDR3: TGTGCCAGCAGTGAGACCGACGGATTCTGGGAGCAGTTCTTC. Protein sequence: CASSETDGFWEQFF.

The rearrangement links TRBV27 to TRBJ2-7; 9 positions match TRBD1. J gave up 3 bases and V 2 bases, and 8 bases lay outside the gene matches. Germline CDR1 MNHEY, CDR2 SMNVEV (reference sequence). This CDR3 spans 16 amino acids. The CDR3 loop is CASSLTGTGLGYEQYF. Here the CDR3 DNA reads TGTGCCAGCAGTTTAACCGGGACAGGGCTCGGCTACGAGCAGTACTTC.

Regarding this clonotype: An end of the junction does not agree with germline; a read error may underlie this. This chain uses TRBV6-1 with TRBJ1-5; 7 bases are shared with TRBD1. This CDR3 contains 13 residues. CDR1 MNHNS and CDR2 SASEGT come from the germline V gene. This chain's CDR3 is CASRRQGYQPQRF. CDR3 DNA sequence: TGTGCCAGCAGACGACAGGGATATCAGCCCCAGCGTTTT.

The sample holds a few counts of this clonotype. This chain connects TRBV12-3 or TRBV12-4 to TRBJ1-1; D is unresolved. The CDR3 runs 13 residues. With 10 bases removed from V and 7 bases from J, the gap between germline ends came to 19 bases. CDR3 in amino acids: CATKRRANGEAFF. The CDR3 DNA is TGTGCCACCAAGAGGAGGGCTAACGGTGAAGCTTTCTTT.

V usage is TRBV6-1 and J usage is TRBJ2-7; 7 bases line up with TRBD1. This CDR3 comprises 14 residues. Per germline, CDR1 MNHNS and CDR2 SASEGT. V shed 6 bases, J shed 2 bases, and the junction held 7 bases outside the gene matches. The CDR3 bases are TGTGCCAGCAGCGCCGGAGACAGGGCCTACGAGCAGTACGTC. Amino acid sequence: CASSAGDRAYEQYV.

This clonotype was counted a few times. The gene calls are TRBV27 and TRBJ1-5, with D hard to call. Trimming stripped 2 bases from V and 1 base from J, with 12 bases between. The CDR3 is 16 amino acids. Germline V gives CDR1 MNHEY, CDR2 SMNVEV (reference sequence). The CDR3 DNA sequence: TGTGCCAGCAGTTTAGGCCTCCCGAGAAGCAATCAGCCCCAGCATTTT. Translation: CASSLGLPRSNQPQHF.

The rearrangement joins TRBV7-2 to TRBJ2-1, with a tentative D call TRBD1 (5 bases). This CDR3 has 14 residues. The germline CDR1 and CDR2 sequences are SGHTA and FQGNSA. Trimming shortened V by 10 bases and J by 0 bases, and 13 bases separated the two germline ends. CDR3 region: CATRGHSSYNEQFF. The DNA of the CDR3 is TGTGCCACCAGAGGACATAGCTCCTACAATGAGCAGTTCTTC.

This clonotype was seen ten or more times. The chain has TRBV7-9 and TRBJ1-1; D uncertain. This CDR3 is built from 13 residues. Germline-derived CDR1 and CDR2 are SEHNR and FQNEAQ (reference sequence). CDR3 DNA sequence: TGTGCTACTTTATCGGGGATGAACACTGAAGCTTTCTTT. As protein: CATLSGMNTEAFF.

The table lists this clonotype with many counts. The chain couples TRBV7-2 to TRBJ2-1; TRBD2 matches at 11 bases. This CDR3 region has 15 residues. V was clipped by 3 bases and J by 4 bases; unmatched bases: 2. The germline V gene has CDR1 SGHTA and CDR2 FQGNSA. The DNA for the CDR3 is TGTGCCAGCAGCTTGACTAGCGGGATGTACAATGAGCAGTTCTTC. Protein sequence: CASSLTSGMYNEQFF.

The chain carries TRBV19 and TRBJ1-5; no definite D call. CDR1 LNHDA and CDR2 SQIVND come from the germline V gene (reference sequence). The length of the CDR3 is 15 residues. The V gene lost 6 bases and the J gene lost 1 base, with 13 bases spanning the gap. CDR3 bases: TGTGCCAGTAGCCTCACCGACAAGAGCAATCAGCCCCAGCATTTT. It codes for CASSLTDKSNQPQHF.

This clonotype occurred many times. The chain recombines TRBV7-2 with TRBJ2-7; the match to TRBD1 covers 8 bases. With V trimmed by 3 bases and J by 0 bases, 7 bases remained unmatched. The germline V gene has CDR1 SGHTA and CDR2 FQGNSA. This CDR3 has 16 residues. Here the CDR3 reads CASSFFGTGSSYEQYF. For the CDR3, the DNA is TGTGCCAGCAGCTTCTTCGGGACAGGAAGCTCCTACGAGCAGTACTTC.

CDR3 nucleotides: TGTGCCAGCAGCCTTTCTGAGGGGTTACAGGGGGCCCTCTCTGGGGCCAACGTCCTGACTTTC. Protein product: CASSLSEGLQGALSGANVLTF. V gene TRBV9 combines with J gene TRBJ2-6; TRBD1 matches at 9 bases. V gave up 4 bases and J gave up 0 bases; unmatched junction bases: 17. Germline assignment: CDR1 SGDLS and CDR2 YYNGEE. The CDR3 is 21 amino acids.

About this clonotype itself: The germline gene is not matched at one end of the junction; a read error may be the cause. The CDR3 sequence: CVSSSYGTGGPGDTQYF. The CDR3 region has the DNA TGTGTCAGCAGCAGCTACGGGACAGGCGGACCGGGAGATACGCAGTATTTT. The V call is TRBV7-8, the J call TRBJ2-3, with 8 nucleotides matching TRBD1. The CDR3 spans 17 residues. In germline, CDR1 is SGHVS, CDR2 FQNEAQ.

This clonotype was observed a handful of times. The chain recombines TRBV7-6 with TRBJ1-1; D possibly corresponds to TRBD1 (6 bases). Germline V gene sequence: CDR1 SGHVS, CDR2 FNYEAQ. V was trimmed by 5 bases and J by 7 bases, leaving 14 bases between them. The CDR3 contains 13 residues. The CDR3: CASSLGGADEAFF. The CDR3 DNA reads TGTGCCAGCAGCCTGGGGGGGGCTGATGAAGCTTTCTTT.

This clonotype was counted at least ten times. The V gene is TRBV7-9, the J gene TRBJ1-3; a possible D gene is TRBD1 (6 bases). CDR3 length equals 16 residues. The V gene lost 1 base and the J gene lost 1 base, with 11 bases spanning the gap. Per the germline V gene, CDR1 is SEHNR and CDR2 is FQNEAQ (reference sequence). The DNA for the CDR3 is TGTGCCAGCAGCTTAGACTCAGGGGATTCTGGAAACACCATATATTTT. Protein sequence: CASSLDSGDSGNTIYF.

This clonotype appeared many times. The gene calls are TRBV12-3 or TRBV12-4 and TRBJ1-2, with 9 bases matching TRBD1. The length of the CDR3 is 15 residues. J lost 8 bases, V lost 2 bases, and 9 bases had no gene match. CDR3 amino acids: CASSLILQGARGYTF. Here the CDR3 DNA reads TGTGCCAGCAGTTTAATACTACAGGGGGCGCGGGGCTACACCTTC.

This clonotype turned up a few times. This chain links TRBV12-3 or TRBV12-4 with TRBJ1-5, with D perhaps matching TRBD1 (5 bases). There are 16 residues in the CDR3. Trimming left V 3 bases short and J 0 bases short, with 12 bases between. The CDR3 protein is CASSLVIGDSNQPQHF. CDR3 nucleotide sequence: TGTGCCAGCAGTTTGGTAATAGGGGATAGCAATCAGCCCCAGCATTTT.